This T cell receptor beta chain was captured by sequencing in a study of blood T cell repertoires in COVID-19. The overall study: The United States, Italy and Spain were the sources of the acute and convalescent COVID-19 samples.

TCRdb's copy holds only in-frame clones and misses some; the assay was immunoSEQ multiplex PCR. The sample includes around 200,000 clones, about 83% of them seen just once. The CDR3 is made up of 15 amino acids. The germline CDR1 and CDR2 sequences are DFQATT and SNEGSKA (reference sequence). V lost 3 bases to trimming and J lost 10 bases; unmatched junction nucleotides: 13. This TCR derives from a woman between 40 and 50 years old with active or convalescent COVID-19. The sequenced sample was peripheral blood. The rearrangement joins TRBV20-1 to TRBJ2-1; 9 bases are shared with TRBD2. The DNA of the CDR3 is TGCAGTGCTAGTCTCCCTAGCGGGGAATCGTGGGAGCAGTTCTTC. Amino acids: CSASLPSGESWEQFF.